This TCR beta chain was captured in a study of response to subunit inactivated influenza vaccine. Broader study findings: Authors suggested each seasonal influenza vaccination recruits few new T cells.

One entry per CDR3 protein results from TCRdb running MiXCR on the RT-PCR reads. The table lists more than 550,000 distinct CDR3 sequences, roughly 10% of them singletons. The J segment lost 4 bases and the V segment lost 6 bases, leaving 9 bases of the junction unmatched. CDR3 length: 16 amino acids. Note on this clonotype: What it recognizes is unknown.

The chain links TRBV12-3 or TRBV12-4 to TRBJ2-5; 12 positions agree with TRBD1. The sequencing here drew on PBMCs from blood, taken on the day of vaccination. The sequence derives from a man aged 45 to 65 who received an inactivated influenza vaccine. Written as DNA, the CDR3 is TGTGCCAGCAGACTCAACCGGGACAGGGGGCGAGAGACCCAGTACTTC. Translating it yields CASRLNRDRGRETQYF.